These 18 T cell receptor beta chains share one sample of origin, sequenced in a study of CD8+CD57+ T cells in acquired aplastic anemia. Template material for TCR beta VDJ and CDR3 profiling consisted of genomic DNA. TCRdb recomputed calls from the reads with MiXCR, one row per CDR3 protein. The data contain approximately 250,000 distinct CDR3 sequences, 82% of them seen just once; the ten biggest clones take up 42%. By flow cytometry, patients selected for sequencing had shown an expansion of CD8+CD57+ cells. Specimen: sorted CD4+, CD8+, or CD8+CD57+ T cells (not recorded which) from PBMCs. The receptors shown here come from a human donor with aplastic anemia.

Turning to this clonotype: The CDR3 does not close with the conserved phenylalanine or tryptophan, likely indicating a read error. The DNA is omitted, as the CDR3 cannot be located on it reliably, and the CDR3 follows TCRdb's listing. The chain joins TRBV7-3 to TRBJ2-3; the DNA was not compared with TRBD1, the D call given in the table. The CDR3 sequence runs 13 residues, both termini included. From germline, CDR1 is SGHTA and CDR2 FQGTGA. The CDR3 loop is CAPRVGGRALKLS.

V is TRBV7-9 and J is TRBJ2-7, with TRBD1 as a possible D gene (5 bases). Trimming left V 4 bases short and J 4 bases short, with 11 bases between. The CDR3 totals 13 residues. The germline gives CDR1 SEHNR, CDR2 FQNEAQ (reference sequence). CDR3 amino acids: CASSSQDTYEQYV. CDR3 DNA: TGTGCCAGCAGCTCCCAGGACACGTACGAGCAGTACGTC.

The CDR3 protein is CASSLGVGNSPLHF. CDR3 sequence (DNA): TGTGCCAGCAGCTTAGGGGTAGGAAATTCACCCCTCCACTTT. The chain couples TRBV9 to TRBJ1-6, with a weak D call TRBD1 (5 bases). The CDR3 spans 14 residues. The germline gives CDR1 SGDLS, CDR2 YYNGEE. Trimming cost V 4 bases and J 7 bases, with 12 bases left between them.

In DNA, the CDR3 is TGCAGTGCTACCGACAGGGAGAACACTGAAGCTTTCTTT. Translated, it gives CSATDRENTEAFF. The chain is built from TRBV20-1 and TRBJ1-1; TRBD1 matches at 7 bases. The CDR3 runs to 13 residues. In germline, CDR1 is DFQATT, CDR2 SNEGSKA (reference sequence). With 4 bases clipped from V and 1 base from J, the junction kept 3 bases outside the gene matches.

This chain joins TRBV6-1 and TRBJ2-7; possible D gene TRBD1, 5 bases. The germline V and J ends were trimmed by 2 bases and 4 bases, with 21 bases remaining between them. CDR3 size: 17 residues. CDR1 is MNHNS, CDR2 SASEGT, per germline. In DNA, the CDR3 is TGTGCCAGCAGTGAAATGGTTGGGGCCTCACATGAGTACGAGCAGTACTTC. It encodes CASSEMVGASHEYEQYF.

This clonotype has just one count. A much more abundant neighbour one base away suggests this may be a read error. The chain recombines TRBV7-2 with TRBJ2-6; 10 nucleotides align to TRBD1. The CDR3 consists of 16 residues. Germline V gene lookup returns CDR1 SGHTA and CDR2 FQGNSA. V was clipped by 3 bases and J by 15 bases; unmatched bases: 14. In DNA, the CDR3 is TGTGCCAGCAGCTTGACAGGGGGCGCCGACTATGGCGACCTGACTTTC. Its translation is CASSLTGGADYGDLTF.

The chain carries TRBV9 and TRBJ2-7; TRBD2 might be the D (6 bases). Germline-derived CDR1 and CDR2 are SGDLS and YYNGEE. Trimming pared 3 bases from V and 1 base from J, leaving 26 bases between. There are 19 residues in the CDR3. The DNA of the CDR3 is TGTGCCAGCAGCGGGGATGGGGGAGGTGGCTACACCTGTTCCTACGAGCAGTACGTC. Protein sequence: CASSGDGGGGYTCSYEQYV.

This chain links TRBV10-3 with TRBJ2-7; 9 nucleotides align to TRBD2. The V and J ends lost 2 bases and 4 bases, in that order; junction bases with no gene match: 6. The CDR3 length is 15 residues. The germline V gene encodes CDR1 ENHRY and CDR2 SYGVKD. The CDR3 region is CAISEGAGGAYEQYF. In nucleotides, the CDR3 is TGTGCCATCAGTGAGGGAGCGGGGGGTGCGTACGAGCAGTACTTC.

This chain uses TRBV5-5 with TRBJ2-7, with 7 positions matching TRBD1. Germline V gene sequence: CDR1 SGHKS, CDR2 YYEKEE (reference sequence). The CDR3 covers 18 residues. Germline trimming cut 3 bases from V and 1 base from J; bases unmatched to any gene: 16. DNA for the CDR3: TGTGCCAGCAGCTGTTTTCCAGACGGGACAGCCCTTTCCTACGAGCAGTACGTC. Its protein product is CASSCFPDGTALSYEQYV.

Note on this clonotype: A junction boundary mismatches the germline segment, possibly from a read error. J is TRBJ2-3 and V is TRBV9, with D possibly being TRBD2 (6 bases). Germline CDR1 is SGDLS and CDR2 is YYNGEE. There are 14 residues in the CDR3. CDR3 protein: CASSLEGGRGTEYF. The CDR3 coding sequence is TGTGCCAGCAGCTTAGAGGGAGGTCGCGGTACGGAGTATTTT.

This chain connects TRBV7-9 to TRBJ1-1, with 10 bases aligning to TRBD1. Trimming removed 4 bases from V and 4 bases from J; junction bases left unmatched: 9. Looked up from germline, CDR1 is SEHNR and CDR2 is FQNEAQ (reference sequence). CDR3 length: 16 residues. CDR3 nucleotide sequence: TGTGCCAGCAGCTCAATCGACAGGGGGCAAGTCACTGAAGCTTTCTTT. Translated, it gives CASSSIDRGQVTEAFF.

This chain uses TRBV12-3 or TRBV12-4 with TRBJ1-2, with 7 positions matching TRBD1. Trimming took 6 bases from V and 7 from J; bases not matched to a gene: 5. This CDR3 has 12 amino acids. The DNA for the CDR3 is TGTGCCAGCAGCGACAGGGTTCGTGGCTACACCTTC. Translating gives CASSDRVRGYTF.

In regard to this clonotype: This CDR3 fails to terminate in the conserved phenylalanine or tryptophan, so it likely reflects a read error. The DNA is left out, because the CDR3 cannot be placed on it with certainty; the CDR3 is given as TCRdb lists it. The chain employs TRBV2 and TRBJ2-4; whether TRBD1, the table's D call, matches the DNA was not checked. Germline CDR1 reads SNHLY; CDR2 reads FYNNEI. Including both end residues, the CDR3 is 12 amino acids long. CDR3 sequence reads: CASGGAGTIPHY.

This clonotype occurred once. The chain carries TRBV7-2 and TRBJ2-7; D is undetermined. Trimming removed 5 bases at V and 6 bases at J, with 11 bases between. The CDR3 is 12 residues long. CDR1 is SGHTA and CDR2 is FQGNSA in the germline V gene. Here the CDR3 reads CASSPNIVEQYF. The CDR3 DNA reads as TGTGCCAGCAGCCCAAACATCGTCGAGCAGTACTTC. The whole variable domain, filled in from reference TRBV7-2 and TRBJ2-7, reads GAGVSQSPSNKVTEKGKDVELRCDPISGHTALYWYRQSLGQGLEFLIYFQGNSAPDKSGLPSDRFSAERTGGSVSTLTIQRTQQEDSAVYLCASSPNIVEQYFGPGTRLTVT.

The chain joins TRBV11-3 to TRBJ2-3; weak D call: TRBD2 (5 bases). CDR1 SGHNT and CDR2 YENEEA come from the germline V gene. The CDR3 consists of 16 residues. Trimming pared 2 bases from V and 0 bases from J, leaving 12 bases between. Here the CDR3 DNA reads TGTGCCAGCAGCTTATTTCTGAGGGCTAGCACAGATACGCAGTATTTT. It translates to CASSLFLRASTDTQYF.

V and J are TRBV11-2 and TRBJ2-5; D remains ambiguous. The V gene's germline CDR1 is SGHAT and CDR2 FQNNGV. With 4 bases removed from V and 5 bases from J, the gap between germline ends came to 11 bases. This CDR3 comprises 13 residues. CDR3 loop: CASSSDPRETQYF. CDR3 DNA sequence: TGTGCCAGCAGCTCCGACCCTAGGGAGACCCAGTACTTC.

This clonotype was observed a single time. Germline and junction disagree at one end, which may indicate a read error. The V and J genes are TRBV7-8 and TRBJ2-1; no firm D call. The CDR3 consists of 15 residues. In germline, CDR1 is SGHVS, CDR2 FQNEAQ. The CDR3: CASSLEQSSDNEQFF. CDR3 nucleotides: TGTGCCAGCAGCTTAGAGCAAAGCTCCGACAATGAGCAGTTCTTC.

This chain links TRBV7-9 with TRBJ2-1; TRBD2 is a possible D gene (6 bases). CDR1 and CDR2 from the germline V gene are SEHNR and FQNEAQ (reference sequence). The CDR3 is 16 amino acids. With 1 base removed from V and 12 bases from J, the gap between germline ends came to 22 bases. The CDR3 DNA reads as TGTGCCAGCAGCTTAGAAAGCGGCGGGGTGAGCGATGGGCAGTTCTTC. Its protein product is CASSLESGGVSDGQFF.